This entry lists 26 T cell receptor beta chains sequenced from one sample in a study of blood T cells in healthy people across ages. Together with a sample-barcoded 5' primer, a J-beta primer mix was included in a second PCR lasting about 7 to 12 cycles. TCRdb re-called the 5' RACE reads with MiXCR, one entry per CDR3 protein. The repertoire has around 1.7 million distinct CDR3 sequences, about 30% of them found once; the top ten carry 6.5% to 8.5%. Specimen: blood. These receptors originate from a woman in her thirties in good health.

This clonotype was seen ten or more times. The chain joins TRBV29-1 to TRBJ2-7; D is possibly TRBD2 (6 bases). Germline-derived CDR1 and CDR2 are SQVTM and ANQGSEA. The germline V and J ends were trimmed by 3 bases and 6 bases, with 12 bases remaining between them. The CDR3 is made up of 12 amino acids. The CDR3 DNA sequence: TGCAGCGTTGAGGGCGGGATGAGCGAGCAGTACTTC. Translation gives CSVEGGMSEQYF.

V and J are TRBV19 and TRBJ2-7, with 10 bases fitting TRBD1. Losses at the gene ends were 5 bases for V and 7 bases for J; bases not matched to a gene: 8. The CDR3 is 14 amino acids. CDR1 LNHDA and CDR2 SQIVND come from the germline V gene (reference sequence). The chain's CDR3 is CASSRPPGQGEQYF. As DNA, the CDR3 is TGTGCCAGTAGTCGCCCCCCGGGACAGGGGGAGCAGTACTTC.

This clonotype was found a few times. The CDR3, as DNA: TGTGCCAGCAGCTTACGAGGGAGAGGCGCCACAGATACGCAGTATTTT. Translated, it gives CASSLRGRGATDTQYF. The rearrangement joins TRBV7-2 to TRBJ2-3; D perhaps matches TRBD2 (5 bases). Germline CDR1 SGHTA, CDR2 FQGNSA. The CDR3 is 16 residues long. Trimming removed 2 bases at V and 2 bases at J, with 14 bases between.

This rearrangement joins TRBV4-1 to TRBJ2-5; tentatively, D is TRBD2 (5 bases). The V end lost 4 bases, the J end lost 1 base, and 13 bases lay between the germline ends. CDR1 and CDR2 from the germline V gene are MGHRA and YSYEKL. The CDR3 is 15 amino acids. In DNA, the CDR3 is TGCGCCAGCAGCCTGAATCCGGGAACCCAAGAGACCCAGTACTTC. Its protein product is CASSLNPGTQETQYF.

V gene TRBV10-3 combines with J gene TRBJ2-5, with D possibly TRBD2 on 5 matching bases. This CDR3 has 15 amino acids. Germline V gene data show CDR1 as ENHRY and CDR2 as SYGVKD. V was pared by 3 bases and J by 11 bases, with 22 bases between. The CDR3 region is CAISEGLAAYNEQYF. The DNA for the CDR3 is TGTGCCATCAGTGAAGGTCTAGCAGCGTACAATGAGCAGTACTTC.

The chain has TRBV24-1 and TRBJ2-7; D is undetermined. V was cut by 9 bases and J by 7 bases, with 9 bases left in between. The CDR3 extends over 10 amino acids. CDR1 is KGHDR, CDR2 SFDVKD, per germline. As DNA, the CDR3 is TGTGCCACCCCAATCAATGAGCAGTACTTC. Protein sequence: CATPINEQYF.

This clonotype was seen a handful of times. The rearrangement joins TRBV7-9 to TRBJ1-4, with no clear D. This CDR3 has 14 residues. In germline, CDR1 is SEHNR, CDR2 FQNEAQ (reference sequence). V was trimmed by 1 base and J by 6 bases, leaving 9 bases between them. CDR3 DNA: TGTGCCAGCAGCTTAGGAGGGATCGATGAAAAACTGTTTTTT. Translating it yields CASSLGGIDEKLFF.

The rearrangement uses TRBV15 and TRBJ1-2; D is uncertain. The CDR3 length is 18 residues. Trimming took 5 bases from V and 5 from J, leaving 27 bases between them. Germline V gives CDR1 LNHNV, CDR2 YYDKDF (reference sequence). The CDR3 loop is CATSGGPALTRGGYGYTF. In nucleotides, the CDR3 is TGTGCCACCAGCGGAGGGCCGGCCCTCACGCGGGGTGGGTATGGCTACACCTTC.

This clonotype occurred a few times. The rearrangement joins TRBV25-1 to TRBJ2-1; D is undetermined. Germline-derived CDR1 and CDR2 are MGHDK and SYGVNS. V dropped 6 bases and J dropped 9 bases, with 9 bases sitting between them. This CDR3 spans 11 amino acids. The DNA of the CDR3 is TGTGCCAGCAGAGGGTGTTTTGAGCAGTTCTTC. This codes for CASRGCFEQFF.

The J gene is TRBJ1-1, the V gene TRBV10-3, with 8 bases identical to TRBD1. The CDR3 consists of 16 residues. Germline CDR1 and CDR2: ENHRY and SYGVKD. The V gene end was trimmed by 0 bases and the J gene end by 4 bases; junction bases not matched to a gene: 7. CDR3 region: CAISESAGQGGTEAFF. Here the CDR3 DNA reads TGTGCCATCAGTGAGTCTGCTGGACAGGGAGGCACTGAAGCTTTCTTT.

This clonotype showed up just a few times. The V call is TRBV12-3 or TRBV12-4, the J call TRBJ2-1; TRBD2 is a possible D gene (5 bases). The V gene lost 4 bases and the J gene lost 12 bases, with 22 bases spanning the gap. The CDR3 sequence is 15 residues long. The chain's CDR3 is CASSSLLASSDRQFF. In nucleotides, the CDR3 is TGTGCCAGCAGTTCCCTCTTGGCTAGCTCAGATAGGCAGTTCTTC.

The V gene is TRBV5-1, the J gene TRBJ2-5; D is perhaps TRBD2 (6 bases). CDR1 is SGHRS, CDR2 YFSETQ, per germline. V gave up 4 bases and J gave up 4 bases, with 14 bases separating them. The CDR3 is 14 amino acids. CDR3 sequence: CASSKSAGSETQYF. CDR3 DNA: TGCGCCAGCAGCAAGAGTGCGGGATCAGAGACCCAGTACTTC. Looking up the rest from reference TRBV5-1 and TRBJ2-5 gives the full variable domain: KAGVTQTPRYLIKTRGQQVTLSCSPISGHRSVSWYQQTPGQGLQFLFEYFSETQRNKGNFPGRFSGRQFSNSRSEMNVSTLELGDSALYLCASSKSAGSETQYFGPGTRLLVL.

The table lists this clonotype with many counts. This chain uses TRBV19 with TRBJ2-7, with D hard to call. V was trimmed by 5 bases and J by 2 bases, leaving 10 bases between them. The CDR3 sequence is 13 residues long. The germline V gene encodes CDR1 LNHDA and CDR2 SQIVND (reference sequence). The CDR3 DNA is TGTGCCAGTAGTGATGGAGTGCCCTACGAGCAGTACTTC. Translating gives CASSDGVPYEQYF.

There are a few counts of this clonotype. A junction end diverges from the germline sequence, so it may reflect a read error. This chain joins TRBV10-3 and TRBJ2-7; 8 bases map to TRBD1. The CDR3 consists of 13 residues. Looked up from germline, CDR1 is ENHRY and CDR2 is SYGVKD. CDR3 region: CATSGTGRYEQYF. As DNA, the CDR3 is TGTGCCACCAGTGGGACAGGCCGCTACGAGCAGTACTTC.

The chain has TRBV27 and TRBJ2-1; TRBD2 aligns across 14 bases. Trimming took 4 bases from V and 8 from J; bases not matched to a gene: 7. CDR1 and CDR2 from the germline V gene are MNHEY and SMNVEV (reference sequence). The CDR3 sequence is 16 residues long. The CDR3 nucleotides are TGTGCCAGCAGTTCGACTAGCGGGGGGGCCTTGGATGAGCAGTTCTTC. It specifies CASSSTSGGALDEQFF.

About this clonotype itself: Being one base from a much bigger clone, this may be a read error. The rearrangement joins TRBV7-6 to TRBJ2-4; the match to TRBD1 covers 8 bases. The DNA end is a closer match to TRBJ2-7, so the J assignment may be wrong. Germline assignment: CDR1 SGHVS and CDR2 FNYEAQ. The CDR3 length is 15 residues. The CDR3 DNA reads as TGTGCCAGCAGCTTAGCGCCCAGGGGGCACTACGAGCAGTACTTC. This sequence encodes CASSLAPRGHYEQYF.

This clonotype has only a few counts. This chain links TRBV7-2 with TRBJ1-2; D is undetermined. The V gene lost 2 bases and the J gene lost 5 bases, with 9 bases spanning the gap. Germline CDR1 reads SGHTA; CDR2 reads FQGNSA. The CDR3 contains 13 residues. This CDR3 reads CASSLPSEYGYTF. The CDR3 nucleotides read TGTGCCAGCAGCTTACCATCGGAATATGGCTACACCTTC.

This clonotype was observed at least ten times. V is TRBV12-3 or TRBV12-4 and J is TRBJ2-7; D uncertain. The length of the CDR3 is 16 residues. V was trimmed by 2 bases and J by 6 bases, leaving 20 bases between them. The chain's CDR3 is CASSLSPGPRGVEQYF. CDR3 nucleotides: TGTGCCAGCAGTTTATCCCCCGGGCCGCGAGGCGTCGAGCAGTACTTC.

In its sample, this clonotype was seen a few times. The rearrangement joins TRBV6-5 to TRBJ1-1; D unresolved. Per the germline V gene, CDR1 is MNHEY and CDR2 is SVGAGI. The length of the CDR3 is 15 residues. With 5 bases removed from V and 0 bases from J, the gap between germline ends came to 13 bases. The CDR3 reads CASSIRDMMNTEAFF. DNA for the CDR3: TGTGCCAGCAGTATTCGGGATATGATGAACACTGAAGCTTTCTTT.

A few counts support this clonotype. This rearrangement joins TRBV3-1 to TRBJ1-1; D is undetermined. V lost 4 bases and J lost 3, with 15 bases in between. Looked up from germline, CDR1 is LGHDT and CDR2 is YNNKEL (reference sequence). The CDR3 sequence is 15 residues long. CDR3 protein: CASSPNQLWDTEAFF. DNA of the CDR3: TGTGCCAGCAGCCCGAATCAGCTATGGGACACTGAAGCTTTCTTT.

This clonotype appeared a single time. The chain links TRBV5-1 to TRBJ2-5, with a possible D match to TRBD1 (7 bases). Germline lookup yields CDR1 SGHRS and CDR2 YFSETQ. This CDR3 contains 15 residues. Trimming took 3 bases from V and 4 from J, leaving 16 bases between them. The CDR3 nucleotides read TGCGCCAGCAGCTCCCGCCCTCAGGGGGGAGAGACCCAGTACTTC. The encoded protein is CASSSRPQGGETQYF.

This clonotype was seen a handful of times. V gene TRBV12-3 or TRBV12-4 combines with J gene TRBJ2-3; 9 bases agree with TRBD1. With 10 bases clipped from V and 4 bases from J, the junction kept 12 bases outside the gene matches. The CDR3 runs to 15 residues. CDR3 in amino acids: CATSPGQGRSDTQYF. The CDR3 DNA sequence: TGTGCCACAAGTCCCGGACAGGGGAGGTCAGATACGCAGTATTTT.

This clonotype was seen once. The junction departs from germline at one end; a sequencing error may be responsible. This chain uses TRBV7-9 with TRBJ2-7; no definite D call. Germline CDR1 SEHNR, CDR2 FQNEAQ (reference sequence). This CDR3 is built from 14 residues. CDR3 bases: TGTGCCAGCAGTGGTAAAGGAAGCTCCCACGAGCAGTACTTC. Translating it yields CASSGKGSSHEQYF.

This clonotype has only a few counts. CDR3 amino acids: CASSQTGLGRTDQPQHF. DNA for the CDR3: TGCGCCAGCAGCCAAACCGGGCTGGGACGGACAGATCAGCCCCAGCATTTT. The chain uses TRBV4-1 and TRBJ1-5, with D maybe TRBD1 (6 bases). Trimming left V 2 bases short and J 5 bases short, with 19 bases between. Germline V gene data show CDR1 as MGHRA and CDR2 as YSYEKL. This CDR3 is 17 amino acids long.

This clonotype came up a few times. Mismatch with germline at one junction end may stem from a read error. The gene calls are TRBV5-1 and TRBJ2-6; D may be TRBD1 (5 bases). CDR1 and CDR2 (germline): SGHRS, YFSETQ. This CDR3 has 15 amino acids. DNA for the CDR3: TGCGCCAGCAGCTTAGACAGCTCTGGGGCCAGCGTCCTGACTTTC. Translation: CASSLDSSGASVLTF.

This clonotype was counted once. The V and J genes are TRBV12-3 or TRBV12-4 and TRBJ2-3, with 9 bases fitting TRBD2. V gave up 6 bases and J gave up 4 bases; unmatched junction bases: 23. The CDR3 loop spans 20 amino acids. CDR3 loop: CASRSFVASGTSSGPDTQYF. For the CDR3, the DNA is TGTGCCAGCAGATCCTTTGTGGCTAGCGGGACCTCGAGTGGACCAGATACGCAGTATTTT.